Below are 5 T cell receptor beta chains sequenced from a single sample in a study of T-cell memory formation after mild COVID-19. A single record per CDR3 protein comes from TCRdb applying MiXCR to the 5' RACE reads. The profile covers 550,000 to 650,000 distinct CDR3 sequences, with around 15% appearing a single time and about 8.1% taken by the ten largest. The sequenced sample consisted of PBMCs or a T cell subset sorted from them (not recorded which). The receptors stem from an adult woman who had mild COVID-19 (a few samples of this study predate the infection). Cell type and time point are not known.

The chain employs TRBV29-1 and TRBJ2-1; 9 bases fit TRBD2. The V gene's germline CDR1 is SQVTM and CDR2 ANQGSEA. This CDR3 is 15 amino acids long. The trim removed 0 bases at V and 1 base at J, leaving 1 base unmatched. CDR3 nucleotides: TGCAGCGTTGAAGAGGCGGGGGGGTCCTACAATGAGCAGTTCTTC. Its protein product is CSVEEAGGSYNEQFF.

This clonotype was seen a handful of times. The chain uses TRBV5-4 and TRBJ2-5; 7 positions match TRBD2. The CDR3 is made up of 13 amino acids. Unmatched junction bases numbered 4, after V lost 3 bases and J lost 5 bases. From germline, CDR1 is SGHNT and CDR2 YYREEE (reference sequence). DNA for the CDR3: TGTGCCAGCAGCTCTATCGGGGGGGAGACCCAGTACTTC. This sequence encodes CASSSIGGETQYF.

The chain couples TRBV5-1 to TRBJ2-7; D might be TRBD2 (7 bases). The CDR3 has 15 amino acids. V lost 4 bases and J lost 0, with 14 bases in between. Per germline, CDR1 SGHRS and CDR2 YFSETQ. The CDR3: CASSPRGAISYEQYF. The CDR3 DNA sequence: TGCGCCAGCAGCCCACGGGGGGCCATCTCCTACGAGCAGTACTTC.

This clonotype came up a few times. The V and J genes are TRBV20-1 and TRBJ2-1; TRBD2 is a possible D gene (5 bases). Germline CDR1 DFQATT, CDR2 SNEGSKA (reference sequence). This CDR3 is 14 amino acids long. V gave up 0 bases and J gave up 6 bases, with 12 bases separating them. For the CDR3, the DNA is TGCAGTGCTAGAGATTTCGGACTTAGCAATGAGCAGTTCTTC. Translating gives CSARDFGLSNEQFF.

This sequence joins TRBV5-1 and TRBJ2-3, with a tentative D call TRBD2 (6 bases). Trimming removed 4 bases from V and 2 bases from J, with 20 bases in between. The CDR3 extends over 17 amino acids. Germline CDR1 SGHRS, CDR2 YFSETQ. The CDR3 region is CASSPGHGGSNTDTQYF. CDR3 nucleotides: TGCGCCAGCAGCCCCGGCCACGGGGGTTCAAACACAGATACGCAGTATTTT. Complete variable domain (other parts from reference TRBV5-1 and TRBJ2-3): KAGVTQTPRYLIKTRGQQVTLSCSPISGHRSVSWYQQTPGQGLQFLFEYFSETQRNKGNFPGRFSGRQFSNSRSEMNVSTLELGDSALYLCASSPGHGGSNTDTQYFGPGTRLTVL.